The rows below give T cell receptor beta chains drawn from one sample of a study of T cell clones after liver transplantation. Some clones are missing from TCRdb's copy, which holds only in-frame ones; the method was immunoSEQ multiplex PCR. The repertoire holds around 110,000 clones, with approximately 90% as singletons. This specimen was CD4+ T cells from blood, taken 12 months after liver transplant. The receptor set was obtained from a human patient who received a liver transplant. Some T cells may have originated in the graft donor. CDR3s include the opening cysteine and the closing phenylalanine or tryptophan. A D gene is named only where the DNA matches it firmly. Size is omitted from some rows. Given values are once, few, many or a class for expanded clones.

>TRBJ2-5|TRBV19|-|TRBD1
TGTGCCAGTCGAAACCGTCGGGACAGACAAGAGACCCAGTACTTC
CASRNRRDRQETQYF
>TRBJ1-1|TRBV9|-|-
TGTGCCAGCAGCGTAGATCCCGGAGGAACTGAAGCTTTCTTT
CASSVDPGGTEAFF
>TRBJ2-7|TRBV2|-|-
TGTGCCAGCAGTGAAGGGGGGTTCTACGAGCAGTACTTC
CASSEGGFYEQYF
>TRBJ1-5|TRBV5-1|-|-
TGCGCCAGCAGCTTGGAAGCAGGCGATCAGCCCCAGCATTTT
CASSLEAGDQPQHF
>TRBJ2-3|TRBV7-9|-|TRBD1
TGTGCCAGCAGCTTACGACAGGGCCCAGATACGCAGTATTTT
CASSLRQGPDTQYF
>TRBJ1-2|TRBV2|-|-
TGTGCCAGCAGTGAAGGAGGGAACTATGGCTACACCTTC
CASSEGGNYGYTF
>TRBJ2-5|TRBV2|few|-
TGTGCCAGCACCTGGACAAGGACAGAGACCCAGTACTTC
CASTWTRTETQYF
>TRBJ2-6|TRBV19|once|-
TGTGCCAGTAGTCCAACGACGGGGACCTCTGGGGCCAACGTCCTGACTTTC
CASSPTTGTSGANVLTF
>TRBJ1-4|TRBV25-1|-|TRBD1
TGTGCCAGCAGTCCCGGGACAGTGCTCGGGGTACTGTTTTTT
CASSPGTVLGVLFF
>TRBJ2-3|TRBV6-6|-|TRBD2
TGTGCCAGCAGCCAACTAGCGGGAGGGACAGATACGCAGTATTTT
CASSQLAGGTDTQYF
>TRBJ2-3|TRBV5-1|-|-
TGCGCCAGCAGCTTTAGCAGCGCAGATACGCAGTATTTT
CASSFSSADTQYF
>TRBJ2-3|TRBV5-4|-|-
TGTGCCAGCAGCTCAGGACAATTAACTAGCACAGATACGCAGTATTTT
CASSSGQLTSTDTQYF
>TRBJ2-2|TRBV5-1|-|-
TGCGCCAGCAGCAGGGGACTCAACACCGGGGAGCTGTTTTTT
CASSRGLNTGELFF
>TRBJ2-7|TRBV18|-|TRBD1
TGTGCCAGCTCGTCACAGGGGACCATCATCTACGAGCAGTACTTC
CASSSQGTIIYEQYF
>TRBJ2-7|TRBV7-2|-|-
TGTGCCAGCAGCTTAGAGGGGGGCGGGTCCTACGAGCAGTACTTC
CASSLEGGGSYEQYF
>TRBJ2-3|TRBV2|-|-
TGTGCCAGCAGGCCGGACGGATTCACGCAGTATTTT
CASRPDGFTQYF
>TRBJ2-3|TRBV18|-|TRBD2
TGTGCCAGCTCACCAGTTTGGGCTGGCGGGAGGACCACAGATACGCAGTATTTT
CASSPVWAGGRTTDTQYF
>TRBJ1-1|TRBV2|-|TRBD1
TGTGCCAGCAACACAGGGGTGAACACTGAAGCTTTCTTT
CASNTGVNTEAFF
>TRBJ1-2|TRBV29-1|-|-
TGCAGCGTAGCCAGAGGTACCTATGGCTACACCTTC
CSVARGTYGYTF
>TRBJ2-7|TRBV2|-|-
TGTGCCAGCAGTGAATCGATTGGGGGGTACGAGCAGTACTTC
CASSESIGGYEQYF
>TRBJ1-1|TRBV11-2|-|-
TGTGCCAGCAGCCGAGGTCTTGGGGCTTTCTTT
CASSRGLGAFF
>TRBJ2-1|TRBV7-3|-|TRBD2
TGTGCCAGCAGCCTATCTAGCGGAATGCCCTACAATGAGCAGTTCTTC
CASSLSSGMPYNEQFF
>TRBJ2-5|TRBV2|-|TRBD1
TGTGCCAGCAGTGAACGTGAGGGGGCTCGGGGAGAGACCCAGTACTTC
CASSEREGARGETQYF
>TRBJ2-5|TRBV29-1|-|-
TGCAGCGCGTCAGTGGGGGCCGCGCAGGAGCAGTACTTC
CSASVGAAQEQYF
>TRBJ2-1|TRBV9|-|TRBD2
TGTGCCAGCAGCGCCAGACTAGCGGGAGATCATGAGCAGTTCTTC
CASSARLAGDHEQFF
>TRBJ1-3|TRBV5-1|-|-
TGCGCCAGCAGGAAGGGCCTATCAGGAAACACCATATATTTT
CASRKGLSGNTIYF
>TRBJ2-7|TRBV29-1|once|-
TGCAGCGTTGAGGGGGGCTACGAGCAGTACTTC
CSVEGGYEQYF